Listed below are T cell receptor beta chains from one sample, sequenced in a study of blood T cells in healthy people across ages. TCRdb passed the 5' RACE reads through MiXCR, listing each CDR3 protein once. The repertoire holds 1.5 million to 1.8 million distinct CDR3 sequences, with roughly two fifths as singletons. Sample: blood. These receptors all come from a woman aged 18-35 years in good health. Both conserved end residues are part of each CDR3. A D gene is named only where the DNA matches it firmly. Only part of the rows carry a size: once, few, many, or a class if the clone is expanded.

d_call | cdr3_length | clone_size | j_call | v_call | cdr3_nt | cdr3_aa
NA | 15 | few | TRBJ1-2 | TRBV5-1 | TGCGCCAGCAGCTTGGTAGGCAGTCGGCTAAGTTTCTACACCTTC | CASSLVGSRLSFYTF
NA | 14 | NA | TRBJ2-4 | TRBV7-9 | TGTGCCAGCAGCCGGAGCGAGGGGGGAAACATTCAGTACTTC | CASSRSEGGNIQYF
NA | 14 | NA | TRBJ2-3 | TRBV7-8 | TGTGCCAGCAGCTTACAGCGGACCTCAGATACGCAGTATTTT | CASSLQRTSDTQYF
NA | 14 | NA | TRBJ2-1 | TRBV24-1 | TGTGCCACCAGTGATTTGGGGGCTTTTAATGAGCAGTTCTTC | CATSDLGAFNEQFF
NA | 18 | NA | TRBJ2-6 | TRBV2 | TGTGCCAGCAGTGAACCCCTTTTGGGGAACTCTGGGGCCAACGTCCTGACTTTC | CASSEPLLGNSGANVLTF
NA | 16 | few | TRBJ2-6 | TRBV12-3/TRBV12-4 | TGTGCCAGCAGTTTAGGGCGGTTCTCTGGGGCCAACGTCCTGACTTTC | CASSLGRFSGANVLTF
TRBD1 | 16 | NA | TRBJ2-7 | TRBV28 | TGTGCCAGCAGCGACCCAAGCCGGGACAGGGCCTACGAGCAGTACTTC | CASSDPSRDRAYEQYF
NA | 13 | NA | TRBJ2-5 | TRBV12-3/TRBV12-4 | TGTGCCAGCAGCGGTCGCCGCGAAGAGACCCAGTACTTC | CASSGRREETQYF
TRBD2 | 18 | NA | TRBJ2-1 | TRBV6-1 | TGTGCCAGCAGTGAATGGATAGCGGGGGGAAACTCCTACAATGAGCAGTTCTTC | CASSEWIAGGNSYNEQFF
NA | 14 | few | TRBJ1-1 | TRBV12-3/TRBV12-4 | TGTGCCAGCAGTTTAATTGCAGAGAGGGCTGAAGCTTTCTTT | CASSLIAERAEAFF
TRBD2 | 18 | NA | TRBJ2-7 | TRBV11-2 | TGTGCAAGCAGCTTCAGGACTAGCGGGAGTCTTAAAACCTACGAGCAGTACTTC | CASSFRTSGSLKTYEQYF
NA | 15 | NA | TRBJ2-4 | TRBV25-1 | TGTGCCAGCAGTGAGCGGGGACAGCAGACTTCTGAGCAGTACTTC | CASSERGQQTSEQYF
TRBD1 | 15 | few | TRBJ1-2 | TRBV6-5 | TGTGCCAGCAGTTCTGATCAGGGGGCTGGATATGGCTACACCTTC | CASSSDQGAGYGYTF
TRBD2 | 16 | few | TRBJ2-5 | TRBV15 | TGTGCCACCAGCGGTACTAGCGGCCACTATAGGGAGACCCAGTACTTC | CATSGTSGHYRETQYF
NA | 15 | few | TRBJ2-1 | TRBV7-9 | TGTGCCAGCAGGGCCGTGGGGACTCGTCGCAATGAGCAGTTCTTC | CASRAVGTRRNEQFF
NA | 15 | NA | TRBJ1-2 | TRBV4-2 | NA | CASRTLDFGNVGYTF
NA | 16 | NA | TRBJ2-7 | TRBV3-1 | TGTGCCAGCAGCCAAGAGGCGAGCAGCTCCTACAATGAGCAGTACTTC | CASSQEASSSYNEQYF
TRBD1 | 14 | few | TRBJ2-7 | TRBV20-1 | TGCAGTGCGATCAGCGGACAGGTATCCTACGAGCAGTACTTC | CSAISGQVSYEQYF
TRBD2 | 18 | few | TRBJ2-1 | TRBV2 | TGTGCCAGCAACCCGGGTCGTAAAGGGACTAGCGGCCTCTATGAGCAGTTCTTC | CASNPGRKGTSGLYEQFF
NA | 13 | NA | TRBJ2-1 | TRBV7-6 | TGTGCCAGCAGCTTAGCTGACCCCAATGAGCAGTTCTTC | CASSLADPNEQFF
TRBD2 | 14 | NA | TRBJ2-7 | TRBV7-2 | TGTGCCAGCAGCTTAAACGCGGGAGCCTACGAGCAGTACTTC | CASSLNAGAYEQYF
TRBD1 | 19 | NA | TRBJ2-3 | TRBV9 | TGCGCCAGCAGCGATCCCGGGACAGGGAATTATCGGCCCACAGATACGCAGTATTTT | CASSDPGTGNYRPTDTQYF
NA | 14 | NA | TRBJ2-1 | TRBV20-1 | TGCAGTGCTAGGAAGGGAGGCTCCTACAATGAGCAGTTCTTC | CSARKGGSYNEQFF
TRBD2 | 13 | NA | TRBJ2-1 | TRBV5-1 | TGCGCCAGTGCTAGCGGGAGGGCCTTAATTCGGTTCTTC | CASASGRALIRFF
TRBD1 | 17 | NA | TRBJ1-6 | TRBV5-1 | TGCGCCAGCAGCTTAAACCCGGACAGGGATTATAATTCACCCCTCCACTTT | CASSLNPDRDYNSPLHF
TRBD1 | 15 | few | TRBJ2-7 | TRBV5-1 | TGCGCCAGCAGCCTCCAAGGGACAGGGGTTAATGAGCAGTACTTC | CASSLQGTGVNEQYF
NA | 16 | NA | TRBJ2-5 | TRBV29-1 | TGCAGCGCCCAACTCCACTTAAAAAGCTCCTACAATGAGCAGTACTTC | CSAQLHLKSSYNEQYF
NA | 15 | NA | TRBJ1-2 | TRBV12-3/TRBV12-4 | TGTGCCGGCAGTGAACTGACGGGACGGTACTATGGCTACACCTTC | CAGSELTGRYYGYTF
NA | 15 | NA | TRBJ2-1 | TRBV7-9 | TGTGCCAGCAGCCAGCAGGTTAGCTCCTACAATGAGCAGTTCTTC | CASSQQVSSYNEQFF
NA | 15 | NA | TRBJ1-5 | TRBV6-2/TRBV6-3 | TGTGCCAGCAGCAGACACGAATATAGCAATCAGCCCCAGCATTTT | CASSRHEYSNQPQHF
NA | 13 | NA | TRBJ2-5 | TRBV30 | TGTGCCGGGGAGACGGGGATCAGCGAGACCCAGTACTTC | CAGETGISETQYF
NA | 14 | few | TRBJ2-5 | TRBV2 | TGTGCCAGCCGACCCTCACTAGCCCAAGAGACCCAGTACTTC | CASRPSLAQETQYF
NA | 12 | few | TRBJ2-1 | TRBV6-5 | TGTGCCAGCAGTTACTCATTGGGGAAGCAGTTCTTC | CASSYSLGKQFF
TRBD2 | 13 | few | TRBJ2-7 | TRBV7-2 | TGTGCCAGCAGTTTAGCGGGAGTGAAGGAGCAGTACTTC | CASSLAGVKEQYF
NA | 15 | NA | TRBJ2-2 | TRBV9 | TGTGCCAGCAGCGTAGGGAGCGGGAACACCGGGGAGCTGTTTTTT | CASSVGSGNTGELFF
TRBD2 | 15 | NA | TRBJ2-5 | TRBV7-2 | TGTGCCAGCAGCTTCACTAGCGGGGCGGGGAATGAGCAGTACTTC | CASSFTSGAGNEQYF
NA | 14 | NA | TRBJ1-1 | TRBV9 | TGTGCCAGCAGCGTAGGGGGTGGGGGAACTGAAGCTTTCTTT | CASSVGGGGTEAFF
NA | 12 | few | TRBJ2-7 | TRBV28 | TGTGCCAGCAGCTACACAATCTACGAGCAGTACTTC | CASSYTIYEQYF
NA | 16 | NA | TRBJ2-5 | TRBV10-3 | TGTGCCATCAGTGAGTCTATCGGCAGGGAAACGGAGACCCAGTACTTC | CAISESIGRETETQYF